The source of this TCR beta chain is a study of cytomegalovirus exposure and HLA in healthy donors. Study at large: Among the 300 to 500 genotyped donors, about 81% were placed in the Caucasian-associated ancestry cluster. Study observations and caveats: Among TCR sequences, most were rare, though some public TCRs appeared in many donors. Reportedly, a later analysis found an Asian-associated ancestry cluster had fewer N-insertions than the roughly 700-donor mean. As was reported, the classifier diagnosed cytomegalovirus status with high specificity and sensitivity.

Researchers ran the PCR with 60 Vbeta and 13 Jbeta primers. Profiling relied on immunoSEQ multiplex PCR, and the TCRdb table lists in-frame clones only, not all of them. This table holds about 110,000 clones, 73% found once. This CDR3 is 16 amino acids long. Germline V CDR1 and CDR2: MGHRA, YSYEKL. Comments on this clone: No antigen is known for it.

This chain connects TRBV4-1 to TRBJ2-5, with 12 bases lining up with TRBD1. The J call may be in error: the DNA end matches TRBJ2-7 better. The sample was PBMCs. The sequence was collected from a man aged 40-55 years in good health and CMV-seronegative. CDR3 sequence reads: CASSQAGQGASYEQYF. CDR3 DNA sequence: TGCGCCAGCAGCCAAGCGGGACAGGGGGCGAGCTACGAGCAGTACTTC.